One sample yielded the 25 T cell receptor delta chains listed below, sequenced in a study of γδ T cells in repeated Plasmodium falciparum infection. TCRdb reprocessed the multiplex PCR reads through CATT. The repertoire consists of approximately 50,000 delta-chain clones, with 1.9% occurring once and the leading ten covering around 24%. Gammadelta T cells were flow-sorted from PBMC into Vgamma9/Vdelta2+ and Vdelta2-negative populations for bulk analysis. Specimen: gamma-delta T cells from blood. Source of these receptors: a pool of human donors (malaria-infected and uninfected, not separated).

Concerning this clone itself: This sequence is one base from a far larger clone and is likely a read error. The sample carries other DNA sequences with the same CDR3. This chain joins TRDV2 and TRDJ1; TRDD3 matches 7 bases. TCRdb leaves out the J gene; it was filled in here by matching the DNA to germline. Trimming removed 2 bases from V and 5 bases from J; junction bases left unmatched: 4. Germline CDR1 GEAIGNYY, CDR2 EKD. The CDR3 is made up of 13 amino acids. In DNA, the CDR3 is TGTGCCTGTGACAGAGGGATACCTGATAAACTCATCTTT. It codes for CACDRGIPDKLIF.

This clone was observed many times. A junction boundary mismatches the germline segment, possibly from a read error. The CDR3 bases are TGTGCCTTAAGCTCCTGGGACACCCGACAAATGTTTTTC. Translated: CALSSWDTRQMFF. The rearrangement joins TRDV2 to TRDJ3; D may be TRDD3 (5 bases). Germline V gives CDR1 GEAIGNYY, CDR2 EKD. The length of the CDR3 is 13 residues.

A remark on this clone: With only one base between it and a far larger clone, this is likely a read error. At the DNA level, this CDR3 is encoded by other sequences in the same sample as well. The genes are TRDV1 and TRDJ1; perhaps TRDD3 as D (6 bases). No J gene was available from TCRdb, and it was assigned here by a germline match of the DNA. V was clipped by 0 bases and J by 5 bases, with 34 bases between them. The CDR3 spans 22 residues. Looked up from germline, CDR1 is TSWWSYY and CDR2 is QGS. DNA for the CDR3: TGTGCTCTTGGGGAACTAAAAGCCCATCTACTTAGACTGGGATTGTTAAGAGATAAACTCATCTTT. Its protein product is CALGELKAHLLRLGLLRDKLIF.

Concerning this clone: The protein recorded in TCRdb matches a much larger clone and deviates from this DNA's translation at residue 19, suggesting a read error; the protein here is obtained by translating the DNA. The V segment is TRDV3, and no J call was made; whether TRDD3, the table's D call, matches the DNA was not checked. Germline V lookup: CDR1 TVYSNPD, CDR2 GDNSRS (reference sequence). The CDR3 covers 20 residues. The CDR3: CASSPSYDTFTGGYTDKLTF. As DNA, the CDR3 is TGTGCCTCTAGCCCTTCCTACGATACGTTTACTGGGGGATACACCGATAAACTCACCTTT.

As for this clone: TCRdb's protein, taken from a much larger clone, differs from this DNA's translation at residue 7, likely owing to a read error; the protein displayed comes from the DNA. V and J are TRDV3 and TRDJ1; no reliable D call. No J gene was available from TCRdb, and it was assigned here by a germline match of the DNA. Trimming cost V 2 bases and J 2 bases, with 18 bases left between them. Germline V CDR1 and CDR2: TVYSNPD, GDNSRS (reference sequence). The CDR3 loop spans 15 amino acids. The CDR3 nucleotides are TGTGCCTTTGCCCGTGAGAGCCCTGGAACCGATAAACTCATCTTT. Protein product: CAFARESPGTDKLIF.

The table lists this clone with a few counts. The amino acid sequence in TCRdb belongs to a much larger clone and departs from this DNA's translation at residue 18, likely a sequencing read error; the sequence shown is translated from the DNA. The V segment is TRAV38-2/DV8, and no J call was made; TRDD3, the table's D call, was not compared with the DNA. Germline CDR1 and CDR2: TSESDYY and QEAYKQQN. The CDR3 runs 20 residues. The CDR3 loop is CAYIGSGSTPGRWWGLKFIF. CDR3 coding DNA: TGTGCTTATATAGGTAGCGGGAGTACTCCCGGCCGGTGGTGGGGCCTTAAATTCATCTTT.

This clone showed up just a few times. The amino acid sequence in TCRdb belongs to a much larger clone and departs from this DNA's translation at residue 4, likely a sequencing read error; the sequence shown is translated from the DNA. The rearrangement links TRDV1 to TRDJ1, with a weak D call TRDD3 (5 bases). TCRdb supplies no J gene; here it was assigned by aligning the nucleotide sequence to germline. CDR1 and CDR2 (germline): TSWWSYY, QGS. The CDR3 spans 19 residues. The CDR3 DNA reads as TGTGCTCTTAGGGAACCCCACATTAATGCAGGGGGGCACACCGATAAACTCATCTTT. Translation gives CALREPHINAGGHTDKLIF.

This clone has a handful of counts. The mismatch at residue 22 between this DNA's translation and the TCRdb protein of a much larger clone likely reflects a read error; the protein shown is translated from the DNA. This chain links TRDV1 with TRDJ2, with 13 bases lining up with TRDD3. No J gene was available from TCRdb, and it was assigned here by a germline match of the DNA. The V segment lost 5 bases and the J segment 7 bases; nucleotides outside the gene matches: 40. Per the germline V gene, CDR1 is TSWWSYY and CDR2 is QGS. The CDR3 extends over 27 amino acids. CDR3 sequence (DNA): TGTGCTCTTGGGTCCCCCGCCTTCCTACGGGCCCCAACCCCTCTACTGGGGGATACGCGGGTTGAAGCACAACTCTTCTTT. It is translated as CALGSPAFLRAPTPLLGDTRVEAQLFF.

This clone was detected a few times. This likely stems from a read error, as it lies one base from a far larger clone. CDR3 nucleotides: TGTGCTCTTGGGGAACAAATCCCTGTACTAGGGGATATACCATGGGTTTACACCGATAAACTCATCTTT. Its translation: CALGEQIPVLGDIPWVYTDKLIF. This chain links TRDV1 with TRDJ1, with TRDD3 matching 7 bases. Here the J gene came from matching the DNA to germline, since TCRdb omits it. The CDR3 is made up of 23 amino acids. V shed 1 base and J 0 bases; nucleotides not matched to a gene: 26. Germline V gene lookup returns CDR1 TSWWSYY and CDR2 QGS.

This clone has more than one count but fewer than ten. The amino acid sequence in TCRdb belongs to a much larger clone and departs from this DNA's translation at residue 20, likely a sequencing read error; the sequence shown is translated from the DNA. No J gene was named, though the V gene is TRDV1; TRDD2, the D gene given by the table, was not confirmed from the DNA. This CDR3 has 22 residues. Looked up from germline, CDR1 is TSWWSYY and CDR2 is QGS. CDR3 in amino acids: CALGELHTTRLPTFSFTDKPIF. The CDR3 region has the DNA TGTGCTCTTGGGGAACTGCATACCACCCGCCTTCCTACTTTCAGTTTTACCGATAAACCCATCTTT.

This clone has only a few counts. TCRdb has a much larger clone's protein, which differs at residue 3 from the translation of this DNA, likely because of a read error; what is shown is the protein translated from the DNA. This chain joins TRDV1 and TRDJ1; 10 bases match TRDD3. The J gene, not given by TCRdb, was assigned here from a germline match of the nucleotide sequence. There are 21 residues in the CDR3. CDR1 is TSWWSYY and CDR2 is QGS in the germline V gene. CDR3 nucleotide sequence: TGTGCTCCTGGGGGCGGGGCCTTCCATCTATACTGGGGGATTCGTGCCCCTAAACTCATCTTT. Encoded protein: CAPGGGAFHLYWGIRAPKLIF.

About this clone itself: The amino acid sequence in TCRdb belongs to a much larger clone and departs from this DNA's translation at residue 13, likely a sequencing read error; the sequence shown is translated from the DNA. The chain combines TRDV1 with TRDJ1; 8 bases fit TRDD3. TCRdb lists no J gene, so it was determined here by aligning the DNA to germline. Germline CDR1 is TSWWSYY and CDR2 is QGS. The V and J ends lost 0 bases and 0 bases, in that order; junction bases with no gene match: 36. This CDR3 comprises 27 residues. CDR3: CALGELIPKFLLPPTWVGDRYTDKLIF. CDR3 bases: TGTGCTCTTGGGGAACTAATACCCAAATTTTTACTCCCTCCTACTTGGGTGGGGGATCGTTACACCGATAAACTCATCTTT.

This clone was counted between two and nine times. A read error likely explains why the TCRdb protein, taken from a much larger clone, differs from this DNA's translation at residue 3; the protein shown is translated from the DNA. The rearrangement links TRDV1 to TRDJ1; 11 bases align to TRDD3. Since TCRdb gives no J gene, matching the DNA to germline was used here to assign it. This CDR3 has 24 amino acids. In germline, CDR1 is TSWWSYY, CDR2 QGS. CDR3 bases: TGTGCTCATGGGGAAACTGCGGTTCGGAATGACCTAATCGTACTGGGGGATAATCACGATAAACTCATCTTT. This codes for CAHGETAVRNDLIVLGDNHDKLIF.

This clone was detected ten times or more. The TCRdb protein comes from a much larger clone and disagrees with this DNA's translation at residue 5, likely due to a read error; the protein given here is derived from the DNA. The sample carries other DNA sequences with the same CDR3. The V call is TRDV2, the J call TRDJ1, with TRDD3 matching over 9 bases. TCRdb supplies no J gene; here it was assigned by aligning the nucleotide sequence to germline. Germline values: CDR1 GEAIGNYY, CDR2 EKD. This CDR3 is built from 16 residues. Trimming at V came to 4 bases and at J to 0 bases, leaving 8 bases not matched to a gene. The CDR3 sequence: CACDPLGDGYTDKLIF. In nucleotides, the CDR3 is TGTGCCTGTGATCCCCTGGGGGATGGGTACACCGATAAACTCATCTTT.

This clone was seen at least ten times. TCRdb has a much larger clone's protein, which differs at residue 16 from the translation of this DNA, likely because of a read error; what is shown is the protein translated from the DNA. The chain's CDR3 is CACDMVGFLPNLPAGVYTDKLIF. The CDR3 nucleotides are TGTGCCTGTGACATGGTCGGATTCCTCCCAAACCTTCCTGCTGGAGTGTACACCGATAAACTCATCTTT. This chain uses TRDV2 with TRDJ1; 7 nucleotides agree with TRDD2. TCRdb supplies no J gene; here it was assigned by aligning the nucleotide sequence to germline. This CDR3 has 23 amino acids. Germline CDR1 and CDR2: GEAIGNYY and EKD. The V gene end was trimmed by 2 bases and the J gene end by 0 bases; junction bases not matched to a gene: 29.

This clone has a handful of counts. The protein TCRdb lists belongs to a much larger clone and differs from this DNA's translation at residue 21, which points to a read error; the protein shown is made from the DNA. J gene calling gave no result, while the V gene is TRDV1; the table names TRDD3, a call not compared with the DNA. Germline lookup yields CDR1 TSWWSYY and CDR2 QGS. The CDR3 has 23 amino acids. This chain's CDR3 is CALGELVVPTDWGIILDTDKPIF. In DNA, the CDR3 is TGTGCTCTTGGGGAACTAGTTGTGCCTACCGACTGGGGGATAATTCTTGACACCGATAAACCCATCTTT.

This clone was observed a handful of times. TCRdb attributes to this sequence the protein of a much larger clone, which differs from the DNA translation at residue 18; a read error is likely, and the protein displayed is translated from the DNA. The gene calls are TRDV1 and TRDJ2, with TRDD3 as a possible D gene (8 bases). No J segment appears in TCRdb, so it was assigned here by matching the sequence to germline. From germline, CDR1 is TSWWSYY and CDR2 QGS. The CDR3 contains 23 residues. This CDR3 reads CALGAMAFLHFTGGPALSAQLFF. The CDR3, as DNA: TGTGCTCTTGGGGCGATGGCCTTCCTCCATTTCACTGGGGGTCCCGCTTTGTCAGCACAACTCTTCTTT.

This clone was found a few times. This likely came from a read error, as a far larger clone is one base away. Other DNA sequences in the sample encode the same CDR3. The chain carries TRAV14/DV4 and TRDJ1; 10 bases align to TRDD3. Per the germline V gene, CDR1 is TSDPSYG and CDR2 is QGSYDQQN (reference sequence). The CDR3 runs 16 residues. The CDR3 is CAIRRTGGFETDKLIF. CDR3 DNA sequence: TGCGCAATTCGCCGTACTGGGGGATTCGAAACCGATAAACTCATCTTT.

In regard to this clone: TCRdb pairs this DNA with a much larger clone's protein that differs at residue 22, likely a read error; the protein shown was translated from the DNA. No J gene was named, though the V gene is TRDV1; whether TRDD3, the table's D call, matches the DNA was not checked. This CDR3 is built from 24 residues. Per germline, CDR1 TSWWSYY and CDR2 QGS. CDR3 sequence (DNA): TGTGCTCTTGGAAAAATTTCCTACTTCTACTGGGGGATACGAGGTAAGGGGTACACCGATAAACCCATCTTT. This sequence encodes CALGKISYFYWGIRGKGYTDKPIF.

About this clone: TCRdb lists the protein of a much larger clone for this DNA, which differs at residue 23, so this is likely a read error; the protein given here is translated from the DNA itself. The chain links TRDV1 to TRDJ1, with 11 bases identical to TRDD3. Since TCRdb gives no J gene, matching the DNA to germline was used here to assign it. Looked up from germline, CDR1 is TSWWSYY and CDR2 is QGS. There are 26 residues in the CDR3. CDR3 in amino acids: CALGESFTFLQAPYWGIDQNTDRLIF. The CDR3, as DNA: TGTGCTCTTGGGGAGTCTTTTACCTTCCTACAAGCCCCATACTGGGGGATAGACCAGAACACCGATAGACTCATCTTT.

This clone was counted a few times. With a far larger clone one base away, a read error is the likely cause. The same CDR3 is also encoded by other DNA sequences in this sample. This chain joins TRDV2 and TRDJ1, with 10 bases identical to TRDD3. In the absence of a J gene in TCRdb, the DNA was matched to germline to assign it here. The germline V gene encodes CDR1 GEAIGNYY and CDR2 EKD. The CDR3 is 20 residues long. The ends lost 3 bases at V and 3 bases at J; junction bases unmatched: 21. As DNA, the CDR3 is TGTGCCTGTGACGCAATTACCGGGGGATACGCCGCAAATTCTGCCGATAAACTCATCTTT. It codes for CACDAITGGYAANSADKLIF.

On this clone: This likely reflects a read error, since a far larger clone is one base away. Other DNA variants within this sample encode the same CDR3. This chain links TRDV2 with TRDJ1, with D tentatively TRDD3 (8 bases). No J segment appears in TCRdb, so it was assigned here by matching the sequence to germline. Germline V gene data show CDR1 as GEAIGNYY and CDR2 as EKD. The CDR3 is made up of 21 amino acids. The germline V and J ends were trimmed by 1 base and 0 bases, with 29 bases remaining between them. The CDR3 loop reads CACDTLVPTIVLGDHTDKLIF. For the CDR3, the DNA is TGTGCCTGTGACACTCTTGTTCCTACTATCGTGCTGGGGGACCACACCGATAAACTCATCTTT.

This clone was counted a few times. A single base is all that separates this from a far larger clone, so a read error is likely. This sample includes further DNA sequences coding for the same CDR3. CDR3 protein: CALGELPLSYVGDPYTDKLIF. CDR3 DNA: TGTGCTCTTGGGGAACTCCCTCTTTCCTACGTGGGGGATCCTTACACCGATAAGCTCATCTTT. The V gene call is TRDV1, and the J gene call is absent; TRDD3, the table's D call, was not compared with the DNA. This CDR3 comprises 21 residues. CDR1 and CDR2 from the germline V gene are TSWWSYY and QGS.

This clone came up a few times. It differs at one base from a far larger clone, so likely a read error. The same CDR3 can be traced to other DNA sequences in this sample. This chain joins TRDV1 and TRDJ1; D is perhaps TRDD2 or TRDD3 (5 bases each). Since TCRdb gives no J gene, matching the DNA to germline was used here to assign it. Germline assignment: CDR1 TSWWSYY and CDR2 QGS. This CDR3 is built from 20 residues. The CDR3 is CALGEFKQCTYLRVTDKLIF. CDR3 nucleotide sequence: TGTGCTCTCGGGGAATTTAAGCAGTGTACCTACCTGAGGGTCACCGATAAACTCATCTTT.

This clone was found a few times. This likely stems from a read error, as it lies one base from a far larger clone. The sample carries other DNA sequences with the same CDR3. This chain joins TRAV38-2/DV8 and TRDJ1; 7 positions agree with TRDD3. The J gene, absent from TCRdb, was called here by matching the DNA to germline. Germline V gene lookup returns CDR1 TSESDYY and CDR2 QEAYKQQN. CDR3 length: 20 residues. J lost 0 bases, V lost 6 bases, and 23 bases had no gene match. CDR3: CAYIVLTDGGYGPYTDKLIF. In DNA, the CDR3 is TGTGCTTATATAGTCCTGACTGATGGAGGATACGGGCCGTACACCGATAAACTCATCTTT.